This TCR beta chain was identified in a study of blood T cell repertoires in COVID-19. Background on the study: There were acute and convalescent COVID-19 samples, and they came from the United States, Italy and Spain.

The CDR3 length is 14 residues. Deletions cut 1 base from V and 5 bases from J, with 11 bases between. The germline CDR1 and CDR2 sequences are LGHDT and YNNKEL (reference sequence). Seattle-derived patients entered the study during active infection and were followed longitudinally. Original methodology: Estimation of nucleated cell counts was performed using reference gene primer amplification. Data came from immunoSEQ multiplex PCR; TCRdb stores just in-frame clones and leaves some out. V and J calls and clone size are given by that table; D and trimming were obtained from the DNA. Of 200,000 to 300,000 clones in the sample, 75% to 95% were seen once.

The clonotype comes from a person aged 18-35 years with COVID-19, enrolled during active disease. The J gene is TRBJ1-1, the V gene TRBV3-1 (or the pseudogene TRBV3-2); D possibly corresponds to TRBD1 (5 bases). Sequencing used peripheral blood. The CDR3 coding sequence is TGTGCCAGCAGCCAAGTTCAGGGAGGGACTGAAGCTTTCTTT. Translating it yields CASSQVQGGTEAFF.